One and the same sample provided the 16 T cell receptor beta chains below, sequenced in a study of T-cell memory formation after mild COVID-19. TCRdb recomputed calls from the 5' RACE reads with MiXCR, one row per CDR3 protein. Of around 110,000 distinct CDR3 sequences listed, approximately 15% were seen once; the top ten hold over 25%. The sample comprised PBMCs or a T cell subset sorted from them (not recorded which). The origin of the receptors is an adult woman who had mild COVID-19 (a few samples of this study predate the infection). Cell type and time point are not known.

The chain recombines TRBV9 with TRBJ2-3, with TRBD1 identical over 10 bases. The V and J ends lost 3 bases and 4 bases, in that order; junction bases with no gene match: 5. The V gene's germline CDR1 is SGDLS and CDR2 YYNGEE. The CDR3 has 15 amino acids. In DNA, the CDR3 is TGTGCCAGCAGCGCGTCCGGGACAGGGGCAGATACGCAGTATTTT. Its translation: CASSASGTGADTQYF.

The chain couples TRBV7-6 to TRBJ2-1; TRBD1 is a possible D gene (6 bases). The CDR3 sequence is 15 residues long. Germline CDR1 reads SGHVS; CDR2 reads FNYEAQ. V was cut by 1 base and J by 10 bases, with 17 bases left in between. CDR3 protein: CASSLEVSAGEEQFF. CDR3 coding DNA: TGTGCCAGCAGCTTAGAAGTATCGGCAGGGGAAGAGCAGTTCTTC.

This clonotype turned up a few times. The chain uses TRBV15 and TRBJ2-7; TRBD2 aligns across 11 bases. Germline V gene data show CDR1 as LNHNV and CDR2 as YYDKDF (reference sequence). The length of the CDR3 is 18 residues. Germline trimming cut 2 bases from V and 7 bases from J; bases unmatched to any gene: 16. The CDR3 reads CATSRPQLTSGTVREQYF. Here the CDR3 DNA reads TGTGCCACCAGCAGACCCCAGTTGACTAGCGGGACCGTACGTGAGCAGTACTTC.

In its sample, this clonotype was seen many times. The rearrangement joins TRBV12-3 or TRBV12-4 to TRBJ2-1; no clear D. This CDR3 is built from 11 residues. The V and J ends lost 3 bases and 8 bases respectively, with 5 bases between them. CDR3 DNA: TGTGCCAGCAGTTTTGATTATGAGCAGTTCTTC. This codes for CASSFDYEQFF.

This clonotype has a handful of counts. The rearrangement joins TRBV7-8 to TRBJ2-5; TRBD2 aligns across 8 bases. Per the germline V gene, CDR1 is SGHVS and CDR2 is FQNEAQ. After removal of 1 base from V and 1 base from J, the junction contained 8 bases not matched to a gene. This CDR3 spans 17 amino acids. This chain's CDR3 is CASSLVPGGGSQETQYF. In nucleotides, the CDR3 is TGTGCCAGCAGCTTAGTTCCGGGGGGGGGTTCCCAAGAGACCCAGTACTTC. Variable domain in full (rest from reference TRBV7-8 and TRBJ2-5): GAGVSQSPRYKVAKRGQDVALRCDPISGHVSLFWYQQALGQGPEFLTYFQNEAQLDKSGLPSDRFFAERPEGSVSTLKIQRTQQEDSAVYLCASSLVPGGGSQETQYFGPGTRLLVL.

This clonotype was found a few times. This chain uses TRBV24-1 with TRBJ2-3; D gene ambiguous. Germline lookup yields CDR1 KGHDR and CDR2 SFDVKD. V was cut by 4 bases and J by 6 bases, with 7 bases left in between. The CDR3 is 12 amino acids. The CDR3 spells CATSEGSDTQYF. In nucleotides, the CDR3 is TGTGCCACCAGTGAAGGGTCGGATACGCAGTATTTT.

This clonotype has more than one count but fewer than ten. The gene calls are TRBV12-3 or TRBV12-4 and TRBJ2-1; D may be TRBD1 or TRBD2 (5 bases each). The CDR3 sequence is 13 residues long. With 5 bases removed from V and 5 bases from J, the gap between germline ends came to 10 bases. The CDR3, as DNA: TGTGCCAGCAGTATGGGACCAAACAATGAGCAGTTCTTC. It is translated as CASSMGPNNEQFF.

This clonotype was observed a handful of times. This chain links TRBV15 with TRBJ1-2, with 8 bases aligning to TRBD1. Trimming cost V 0 bases and J 0 bases; bases outside gene matches: 6. This CDR3 region has 17 residues. The germline V gene has CDR1 LNHNV and CDR2 YYDKDF (reference sequence). CDR3 coding DNA: TGTGCCACCAGCAGAGATCTCCGGACAGGGACTAACTATGGCTACACCTTC. This encodes CATSRDLRTGTNYGYTF.

The gene calls are TRBV9 and TRBJ2-7, with 8 bases matching TRBD2. Germline CDR1 reads SGDLS; CDR2 reads YYNGEE. The junction had 7 bases not matched to a gene; V was cut back by 2 bases and J by 6 bases. The CDR3 length is 14 residues. The DNA for the CDR3 is TGTGCCAGCAGCGTTGTTAGCGGGGTTTCCGAGCAGTACTTC. Translation: CASSVVSGVSEQYF.

In nucleotides, the CDR3 is TGTGCCAGCAGCCCAAGACTAGCGCAAAATGAGCAGTTCTTC. This encodes CASSPRLAQNEQFF. This rearrangement joins TRBV5-6 to TRBJ2-1, with 8 bases aligning to TRBD2. With 4 bases clipped from V and 7 bases from J, the junction kept 7 bases outside the gene matches. The germline V gene encodes CDR1 SGHDT and CDR2 YYEEEE. The CDR3 is 14 amino acids.

This clonotype was observed many times. V is TRBV12-3 or TRBV12-4 and J is TRBJ2-7; tentatively, D is TRBD1 (5 bases). The CDR3 length is 14 residues. V was pared by 5 bases and J by 0 bases, with 11 bases between. As DNA, the CDR3 is TGTGCCAGCAGTCAGGGTTCTGGCTCCTACGAGCAGTACTTC. Amino acids: CASSQGSGSYEQYF.

The genes are TRBV25-1 and TRBJ1-1, with D unclear. Germline V CDR1 and CDR2: MGHDK, SYGVNS. V shed 3 bases and J shed 8 bases, with 10 bases lying between them. The CDR3 has 12 amino acids. Written as DNA, the CDR3 is TGTGCCAGCAGTGAGACCACCGACGAAGCTTTCTTT. This translates into CASSETTDEAFF.

This clonotype was recorded at least ten times. The V call is TRBV7-9, the J call TRBJ1-1; 10 nucleotides align to TRBD1. V lost 4 bases to trimming and J lost 7 bases; unmatched junction nucleotides: 6. Germline values: CDR1 SEHNR, CDR2 FQNEAQ (reference sequence). This CDR3 is built from 14 residues. The CDR3 DNA sequence: TGTGCCAGCAGCTCCGGGACAGGGGCCATTGAAGCTTTCTTT. Amino acid sequence: CASSSGTGAIEAFF.

The CDR3 nucleotides are TGTGCCACCAGCAGTACGGCGGGGGGGCGCACAGATACGCAGTATTTT. Amino acids: CATSSTAGGRTDTQYF. This chain connects TRBV15 to TRBJ2-3; 9 bases fit TRBD2. The germline V gene encodes CDR1 LNHNV and CDR2 YYDKDF (reference sequence). The CDR3 covers 16 residues. V shed 3 bases, J shed 1 base, and the junction held 5 bases outside the gene matches.

This clonotype was seen at least ten times. The chain links TRBV5-6 to TRBJ2-2; the match to TRBD2 covers 12 bases. The CDR3 spans 18 residues. Germline V CDR1 and CDR2: SGHDT, YYEEEE. After removal of 3 bases from V and 6 bases from J, the junction contained 12 bases not matched to a gene. In nucleotides, the CDR3 is TGTGCCAGCAGCTCAGAAAAACTAGCGGGGGGTCGCCCCGGGGAGCTGTTTTTT. It yields the protein CASSSEKLAGGRPGELFF. The whole variable domain, filled in from reference TRBV5-6 and TRBJ2-2, reads DAGVTQSPTHLIKTRGQQVTLRCSPKSGHDTVSWYQQALGQGPQFIFQYYEEEERQRGNFPDRFSGHQFPNYSSELNVNALLLGDSALYLCASSSEKLAGGRPGELFFGEGSRLTVL.

As DNA, the CDR3 is TGTGCCAGCAGTGAACCCTCCGGGACAGGGAACTCCTACGAGCAGTACTTC. It specifies CASSEPSGTGNSYEQYF. The chain recombines TRBV2 with TRBJ2-7; the match to TRBD1 covers 9 bases. CDR3 length: 17 residues. Germline loops: CDR1 SNHLY, CDR2 FYNNEI. J gave up 0 bases and V 2 bases, and 8 bases lay outside the gene matches.